This T cell receptor (beta chain) was retrieved from a study of T cell changes during pregnancy in multiple sclerosis. The CDR3 extends over 14 amino acids. Germline-derived CDR1 and CDR2 are MDHEN and SYDVKM. Unmatched junction bases numbered 11, after V lost 8 bases and J lost 5 bases. Profiled with immunoSEQ multiplex PCR; TCRdb holds only in-frame clones, not every one. Found here are some 27,000 clones, approximately 91% of them singletons; the top ten hold under 8%. This sequence was found in a female donor with multiple sclerosis, enrolled in a pregnancy study. The V and J genes are TRBV28 and TRBJ1-2; TRBD1 matches at 7 bases. This material consisted of CD8+ T cells from peripheral blood mononuclear cells, taken before pregnancy. CDR3 nucleotide sequence: TGTGCCAGCTCACAGGGGCAGGGGATTTATGGCTACACCTTC. It codes for CASSQGQGIYGYTF.